A single sample is the source of the 23 T cell receptor beta chains below, sequenced in a study of cytomegalovirus exposure and HLA in healthy donors. PCR was performed using 60 Vbeta and 13 Jbeta primers. TCRdb's copy holds only in-frame clones and misses some; the assay was immunoSEQ multiplex PCR. The sample totals 65,000 to 95,000 clones. Sequencing input: PBMCs. Receptors originate from a woman in her sixties in good health and CMV-seronegative.

The chain couples TRBV5-1 to TRBJ2-7, with 7 bases lining up with TRBD2. V dropped 0 bases and J dropped 6; count of bases not matched to a gene: 9. The CDR3 is made up of 15 amino acids. Germline values: CDR1 SGHRS, CDR2 YFSETQ. The CDR3 DNA sequence: TGCGCCAGCAGCTTGGATGGGAGGGAACTCCTCGAGCAGTACTTC. Encoded protein: CASSLDGRELLEQYF.

The rearrangement links TRBV5-1 to TRBJ2-7; 12 bases align to TRBD2. The V segment lost 0 bases and the J segment 5 bases; nucleotides outside the gene matches: 6. CDR1 and CDR2 (germline): SGHRS, YFSETQ. The CDR3 contains 16 residues. The CDR3 sequence: CASSLARLAGGDEQYF. In DNA, the CDR3 is TGCGCCAGCAGCTTGGCCAGGCTAGCGGGAGGGGACGAGCAGTACTTC.

V is TRBV5-4 and J is TRBJ2-3, with 7 bases lining up with TRBD2. There are 16 residues in the CDR3. Germline assignment: CDR1 SGHNT and CDR2 YYREEE (reference sequence). V lost 2 bases and J lost 4; bases outside the gene matches: 10. CDR3 bases: TGTGCCAGCAGCTTCCGACTAGCTTTCCGCGCAGATACGCAGTATTTT. Protein sequence: CASSFRLAFRADTQYF.

The chain combines TRBV19 with TRBJ2-7; 7 nucleotides align to TRBD1. The V segment lost 6 bases and the J segment 5 bases; nucleotides outside the gene matches: 7. CDR3 length: 13 amino acids. CDR1 LNHDA and CDR2 SQIVND come from the germline V gene (reference sequence). CDR3: CASRGQRHNEQYF. The CDR3 nucleotides read TGTGCCAGTAGGGGACAGAGACACAACGAGCAGTACTTC.

The chain has TRBV28 and TRBJ2-5; no clear D. Germline CDR1 and CDR2: MDHEN and SYDVKM. This CDR3 comprises 15 residues. V lost 7 bases, J lost 1 base, and 16 bases lay in between. The CDR3 nucleotides read TGTGCCAGCACCCCTAACGACAACATCCAAGAGACCCAGTACTTC. The encoded protein is CASTPNDNIQETQYF.

The CDR3 DNA reads TGTGCCAGCACTTCCGGGTCTTACACCGGGGAGCTGTTTTTT. Protein sequence: CASTSGSYTGELFF. The chain uses TRBV28 and TRBJ2-2; D not resolved. The V end lost 7 bases, the J end lost 3 bases, and 12 bases lay between the germline ends. CDR3 length equals 14 residues. Germline loops: CDR1 MDHEN, CDR2 SYDVKM.

V is TRBV19 and J is TRBJ1-2, with TRBD1 matching over 10 bases. V was clipped by 0 bases and J by 8 bases; unmatched bases: 3. Germline V gene sequence: CDR1 LNHDA, CDR2 SQIVND (reference sequence). The CDR3 is made up of 14 amino acids. The CDR3 nucleotides read TGTGCCAGTAGTATAGATCTGACAGGGGGCGGCTACACCTTC. Protein: CASSIDLTGGGYTF.

The gene calls are TRBV6-5 and TRBJ2-5; possibly TRBD2 for D (6 bases). V dropped 4 bases and J dropped 5 bases, with 8 bases sitting between them. The CDR3 has 12 amino acids. Germline V gene lookup returns CDR1 MNHEY and CDR2 SVGAGI. The CDR3 region is CASSSSAETQYF. The CDR3 coding sequence is TGTGCCAGCAGTTCTAGCGCCGAGACCCAGTACTTC.

The J gene is TRBJ1-6, the V gene TRBV7-9; D possibly corresponds to TRBD1 (6 bases). The CDR3 totals 13 residues. V lost 11 bases to trimming and J lost 3 bases, with 11 bases between them. Germline V gives CDR1 SEHNR, CDR2 FQNEAQ (reference sequence). CDR3 in amino acids: CAGHRDYNSPLHF. CDR3 DNA: TGTGCCGGCCACAGGGACTATAATTCACCCCTCCACTTT. Supplemented by reference TRBV7-9 and TRBJ1-6, the full variable domain reads DTGVSQNPRHKITKRGQNVTFRCDPISEHNRLYWYRQTLGQGPEFLTYFQNEAQLEKSRLLSDRFSAERPKGSFSTLEIQRTEQGDSAMYLCAGHRDYNSPLHFGNGTRLTVT.

The gene calls are TRBV5-1 and TRBJ2-1; 11 positions agree with TRBD2. The CDR3 has 15 amino acids. After removal of 4 bases from V and 4 bases from J, the junction contained 4 bases not matched to a gene. Germline V gene lookup returns CDR1 SGHRS and CDR2 YFSETQ. The CDR3 DNA follows: TGCGCCAGCAGCCCGGGACTAGCGGTGTACAATGAGCAGTTCTTC. Its protein is CASSPGLAVYNEQFF.

The chain is built from TRBV7-2 and TRBJ2-3; 8 nucleotides line up with TRBD2. Germline CDR1 reads SGHTA; CDR2 reads FQGNSA. This CDR3 comprises 14 residues. The J segment lost 3 bases and the V segment lost 4 bases, leaving 3 bases of the junction unmatched. The CDR3 loop reads CASSSTSETDTQYF. The CDR3 DNA reads TGTGCCAGCAGCTCGACTAGCGAGACAGATACGCAGTATTTT.

This chain uses TRBV7-8 with TRBJ2-5, with TRBD2 matching over 7 bases. The J call is uncertain, as TRBJ2-7 better fits the DNA end. Germline V CDR1 and CDR2: SGHVS, FQNEAQ. This CDR3 region has 14 residues. CDR3 amino acids: CASSSSGTMSEQYF. The DNA for the CDR3 is TGTGCCAGCAGCAGCTCCGGGACTATGAGCGAGCAGTACTTC.

The chain couples TRBV5-1 to TRBJ1-5; TRBD1 aligns across 8 bases. This CDR3 is built from 16 residues. In germline, CDR1 is SGHRS, CDR2 YFSETQ. The junction had 9 bases not matched to a gene; V was cut back by 0 bases and J by 7 bases. The CDR3 region has the DNA TGCGCCAGCAGCTTGGGGCCTGGACAGGGTGGACAGCCCCAGCATTTT. This encodes CASSLGPGQGGQPQHF.

The chain has TRBV5-4 and TRBJ2-1; tentatively, D is TRBD2 (6 bases). Germline CDR1 SGHNT, CDR2 YYREEE (reference sequence). This CDR3 contains 15 residues. Trimming shortened V by 2 bases and J by 4 bases, and 13 bases separated the two germline ends. The CDR3: CASSLPGLIYNEQFF. The CDR3 DNA reads TGTGCCAGCAGCTTACCGGGACTGATATACAATGAGCAGTTCTTC.

V usage is TRBV11-3 and J usage is TRBJ2-1; 7 bases align to TRBD2. The CDR3 loop spans 15 amino acids. Germline trimming cut 1 base from V and 8 bases from J; bases unmatched to any gene: 8. Germline CDR1 reads SGHNT; CDR2 reads YENEEA. The CDR3 loop is CASSLGTSIGDEQFF. The CDR3 DNA sequence: TGTGCCAGCAGCTTAGGGACTAGTATAGGGGATGAGCAGTTCTTC. Full variable domain (remainder filled in from reference TRBV11-3 and TRBJ2-1): EAGVVQSPRYKIIEKKQPVAFWCNPISGHNTLYWYLQNLGQGPELLIRYENEEAVDDSQLPKDRFSAERLKGVDSTLKIQPAELGDSAVYLCASSLGTSIGDEQFFGPGTRLTVL.

The V gene is TRBV9, the J gene TRBJ2-2; tentatively, D is TRBD1 (5 bases). Germline-derived CDR1 and CDR2 are SGDLS and YYNGEE. CDR3 length equals 16 residues. V lost 0 bases to trimming and J lost 0 bases, with 9 bases between them. The CDR3 loop reads CASSVGQGANTGELFF. In nucleotides, the CDR3 is TGTGCCAGCAGCGTAGGGCAGGGCGCGAACACCGGGGAGCTGTTTTTT.

V and J are TRBV6-5 and TRBJ1-1; D is ambiguous. V lost 2 bases and J lost 0, with 7 bases in between. From germline, CDR1 is MNHEY and CDR2 SVGAGI. The length of the CDR3 is 14 residues. This CDR3 reads CASSYRSMNTEAFF. CDR3 coding DNA: TGTGCCAGCAGTTACCGCAGTATGAACACTGAAGCTTTCTTT.

The chain has TRBV7-6 and TRBJ2-3; 12 bases line up with TRBD2. This CDR3 contains 19 residues. V dropped 5 bases and J dropped 7; count of bases not matched to a gene: 19. CDR1 and CDR2 (germline): SGHVS, FNYEAQ. CDR3 sequence (DNA): TGTGCCAGCAGCCCAGAATCTCGATCTAGCGGGAGGGTGGGAAATACGCAGTATTTT. Protein product: CASSPESRSSGRVGNTQYF.

This chain uses TRBV5-4 with TRBJ2-1, with 9 bases fitting TRBD1. After removal of 8 bases from V and 9 bases from J, the junction contained 12 bases not matched to a gene. The CDR3 has 14 amino acids. CDR1 is SGHNT, CDR2 YYREEE, per germline (reference sequence). The CDR3 DNA reads as TGTGCCAGTGCACAGGGGGCGGGAATTATTGAGCAGTTCTTC. Translation: CASAQGAGIIEQFF.

V usage is TRBV27 and J usage is TRBJ2-2, with no clear D. The germline V gene encodes CDR1 MNHEY and CDR2 SMNVEV (reference sequence). This CDR3 is built from 13 residues. Trimming removed 10 bases from V and 6 bases from J, with 15 bases in between. In nucleotides, the CDR3 is TGTGCCACCGCCGAGTCTTTTTCCGGGGAGCTGTTTTTT. Protein: CATAESFSGELFF.

V usage is TRBV7-2 and J usage is TRBJ1-2, with D possibly TRBD1 on 5 matching bases. CDR3 length: 13 amino acids. Germline loops: CDR1 SGHTA, CDR2 FQGNSA. The V end was cut by 3 bases, the J end by 7 bases, with 12 bases between. CDR3 region: CASSFTGSGGYTF. As DNA, the CDR3 is TGTGCCAGCAGCTTTACAGGATCGGGTGGCTACACCTTC.

The V call is TRBV19, the J call TRBJ2-7, with TRBD1 identical over 10 bases. CDR1 is LNHDA, CDR2 SQIVND, per germline (reference sequence). After removal of 5 bases from V and 5 bases from J, the junction contained 9 bases not matched to a gene. The CDR3 extends over 15 amino acids. The CDR3 loop reads CASSLEGTGVNEQYF. The CDR3 bases are TGTGCCAGTAGTCTTGAGGGGACAGGGGTTAACGAGCAGTACTTC.

To note about this clone: It is likely a read error, because the conserved phenylalanine at the end of the CDR3 is missing. The DNA is left out, because the CDR3 cannot be placed on it with certainty; the CDR3 is given as TCRdb lists it. The V and J genes are TRBV10-3 and TRBJ2-3; the table's TRBD1 call for D was not verified on the DNA. Germline V gives CDR1 ENHRY, CDR2 SYGVKD. The CDR3 contains 13 residues when both ends are counted. This CDR3 reads CAISESLGTGANP.